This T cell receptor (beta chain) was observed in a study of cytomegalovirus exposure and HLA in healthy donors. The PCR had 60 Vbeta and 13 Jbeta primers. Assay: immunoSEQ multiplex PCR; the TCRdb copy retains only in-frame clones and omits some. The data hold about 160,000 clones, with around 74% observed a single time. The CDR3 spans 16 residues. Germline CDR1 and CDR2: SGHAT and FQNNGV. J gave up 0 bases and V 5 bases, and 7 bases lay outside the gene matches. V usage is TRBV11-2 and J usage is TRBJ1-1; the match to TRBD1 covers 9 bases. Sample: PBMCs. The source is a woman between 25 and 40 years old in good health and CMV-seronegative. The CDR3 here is CASSPPGTGMNTEAFF. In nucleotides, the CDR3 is TGTGCCAGCAGCCCGCCCGGGACAGGGATGAACACTGAAGCTTTCTTT. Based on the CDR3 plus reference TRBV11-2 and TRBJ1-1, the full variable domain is EAGVAQSPRYKIIEKRQSVAFWCNPISGHATLYWYQQILGQGPKLLIQFQNNGVVDDSQLPKDRFSAERLKGVDSTLKIQPAKLEDSAVYLCASSPPGTGMNTEAFFGQGTRLTVV.